This is a list of T cell receptor beta chains from one sample in a study of T cell responses to AZD1222 COVID-19 vaccine. Measured with immunoSEQ multiplex PCR; TCRdb has only the in-frame clones, and not every one. Of about 82,000 clones in the sample, 83% were seen once. Sequenced material: peripheral blood, taken 28 days after the second AZD1222 dose. These TCRs come from an adult who received the AZD1222 COVID-19 vaccine. CDR3s include the opening cysteine and the closing phenylalanine or tryptophan. Fields, in order: V gene, D gene, J gene, clone size, CDR3 DNA, CDR3 protein. A D gene is named only where the DNA matches it firmly. Expanded clones get a size class; other rows say once, few or many, or leave the size out.

>TRBV30|TRBD2|TRBJ2-3|.
TGTGCCTGGAGTGTACGGACTAGCGGGGGGATAGATACGCAGTATTTT
CAWSVRTSGGIDTQYF
>TRBV19|.|TRBJ2-2|.
TGTGCCAGTAGTTGGGGGAACACCGGGGAGCTGTTTTTT
CASSWGNTGELFF
>TRBV5-1|.|TRBJ2-3|.
TGCGCCAGCAGCTTGGGTGACCCTTTAACAGATACGCAGTATTTT
CASSLGDPLTDTQYF
>TRBV6-1|TRBD2|TRBJ2-1|.
TGTGCCAGCAGTGACTACCCTAGCGGGAGGCGCAGCTCCTACAATGAGCAGTTCTTC
CASSDYPSGRRSSYNEQFF
>TRBV2|.|TRBJ2-7|.
TGTGCCAGCAGTCTTCAGGGGAGAGGGCTCGAGCAGTACTTC
CASSLQGRGLEQYF
>TRBV19|.|TRBJ2-2|.
TGTGCCAGTAGTTTGGTCGGGGCACCAAACACCGGGGAGCTGTTTTTT
CASSLVGAPNTGELFF
>TRBV14|.|TRBJ2-5|.
TGTGCCAGCAGCCAACGCAGGGGCCAGCAAGAGACCCAGTACTTC
CASSQRRGQQETQYF
>TRBV28|.|TRBJ2-7|.
TGTGCCAGCAGTTTATGGCGGATCTCCTACGAGCAGTACTTC
CASSLWRISYEQYF
>TRBV5-1|.|TRBJ2-2|.
TGCGCCAGCAGCCACCGCCAGGGTAGGGCCGGGGAGCTGTTTTTT
CASSHRQGRAGELFF
>TRBV18|.|TRBJ1-1|.
TGTGCCAGCTCACCAACCAATGGCAGAAAACCTGAAGCTTTCTTT
CASSPTNGRKPEAFF
>TRBV5-1|.|TRBJ2-1|.
TGCGCCAGCAGCTTGGGGGGGGGCCCCAATGAGCAGTTCTTC
CASSLGGGPNEQFF
>TRBV3-1/TRBV3-2|.|TRBJ2-7|.
TGTGCCAGCAGCCAATCTTGGACGAACCACGAGCAGTACTTC
CASSQSWTNHEQYF
>TRBV28|.|TRBJ1-6|once
TGTGCCAGCAGCTCCCTACACCGGACCGAGAGCTCCTATAATTCACCCCTCCACTTT
CASSSLHRTESSYNSPLHF
>TRBV7-9|TRBD2|TRBJ2-1|.
TGTGCCAGCAGCAAGGGACTAGCAGATGAGCAGTTCTTC
CASSKGLADEQFF
>TRBV11-2|TRBD1|TRBJ1-2|.
TGTGCCAGCAGCTTAGCTTTATCAGGGGGTGGCTACACCTTC
CASSLALSGGGYTF
>TRBV6-5|TRBD1|TRBJ1-2|once
TGTGCCAGCAGGACCGGACAGGTTAATGGCTACACCTTC
CASRTGQVNGYTF
>TRBV30|.|TRBJ1-2|.
TGTGCCTGGAGGACGGACGCGAATAGCTACACCTTC
CAWRTDANSYTF
>TRBV4-3|.|TRBJ1-2|.
TGCGCCAGCAGCCAAGGCCCTGCAGGGGACTATGGCTACACCTTC
CASSQGPAGDYGYTF
>TRBV7-2|TRBD2|TRBJ2-1|.
TGTGCCAGCAGCTTAGGAGGGCCCGGGAGGATGGGCAATGAGCAGTTCTTC
CASSLGGPGRMGNEQFF
>TRBV5-4|.|TRBJ1-3|.
TGTGCCAGCAGCCCGGGGGGGGCGTACTCTGGAAACACCATATATTTT
CASSPGGAYSGNTIYF
>TRBV11-1|TRBD1|TRBJ2-6|.
TGTGCCAGCACGGGACAGGGGCGGCTTGGGGCCAACGTCCTGACTTTC
CASTGQGRLGANVLTF
>TRBV5-1|TRBD2|TRBJ2-1|.
TGCGCCAGCAGCTTGGCATCTCAGTGGGAAGCTGCTTTTAGTTCTGGCGGGAGGCCCCGGTTCTTC
CASSLASQWEAAFSSGGRPRFF
>TRBV7-3|TRBD2|TRBJ2-1|.
TGTGCCAGCAGCATTAGCGGGAGTGTTGGTGAGCAGTTCTTC
CASSISGSVGEQFF
>TRBV7-3|TRBD2|TRBJ2-1|few
TGTGCCAGCAGCCCGGAGACTAGCGGCGCCCCAAATGAGCAGTTCTTC
CASSPETSGAPNEQFF
>TRBV4-2|.|TRBJ2-2|.
TGTGCCAGCAGCCAAGTTGTAACAGGGCAACCGAACACCGGGGAGCTGTTTTTT
CASSQVVTGQPNTGELFF
>TRBV19|.|TRBJ2-2|.
TGTGCCAGTAGGCAGGGGACGAACACCGGGGAGCTGTTTTTT
CASRQGTNTGELFF